The rows below give T cell receptor beta chains drawn from one sample of a study of Graves' ophthalmopathy and Graves' hyperthyroidism. Each CDR3 protein is one row after TCRdb ran MiXCR on the multiplex PCR reads. The table records roughly 1.1 million distinct CDR3 sequences, about 38% of them present only once. Sequences were obtained from peripheral blood or thyroid tissue (not recorded which). The receptors shown here come from an adult man with Graves' hyperthyroidism. The CDR3 runs from the conserved cysteine through the conserved F or W. A D gene is named only where the DNA matches it firmly. Clone size is stated in some rows and not others, as once, few, many or a class when expanded.

v_call	j_call	clone_size	d_call	cdr3_nt	cdr3_aa
TRBV25-1	TRBJ1-2	NA	TRBD1	TGCACCCCCACCCCGGACAGGACTAACTATGGCTACACCTTC	CTPTPDRTNYGYTF
TRBV7-2	TRBJ1-5	many	NA	TGTGCCAGCAGCTCCCCGGGACACCTCAATCAGCCCCAGCATTTT	CASSSPGHLNQPQHF
TRBV6-1	TRBJ1-1	NA	NA	TGTGCCAGCAGTGAGGGACACTTGAACACTGAAGCTTTCTTT	CASSEGHLNTEAFF
TRBV24-1	TRBJ2-2	NA	NA	TGTGCCAGCGAAGAGGGGGGGGCAGTTCCGAACACCGGGGAGCTGTTTTTT	CASEEGGAVPNTGELFF
TRBV2	TRBJ2-2	many	NA	TGTGCCAGCAGGAATATAGGGGTGACCGGGGAGCTGTTTTTT	CASRNIGVTGELFF
TRBV25-1	TRBJ2-6	NA	NA	TGTGCCAGCAGCTCCCTGAATTTC	CASSSLNF
TRBV12-3/TRBV12-4	TRBJ1-5	NA	NA	TGTGCCAGCAGTTTAGGTCAGGGAGGCTATCGTCCCCAGCATTTT	CASSLGQGGYRPQHF
TRBV7-6	TRBJ2-2	NA	TRBD2	TGTGCCAGCAGCCTTAGCGGGGTACCCACCGGGGAGCTGTTTTTT	CASSLSGVPTGELFF
TRBV6-1	TRBJ1-6	many	NA	TGTGCCAGCAGTGAAAGGGGTTCACGAAATTCACCCCTCCACTTT	CASSERGSRNSPLHF
TRBV20-1	TRBJ2-5	many	NA	TGCACCGCGGCGGGGAATGAAGAGACCCAGTACTTC	CTAAGNEETQYF
TRBV2	TRBJ1-2	NA	NA	TGTGCCAGCAGTGATGGGGCAGGGAACTATGGCTACACCTTC	CASSDGAGNYGYTF
TRBV2	TRBJ2-7	NA	TRBD1	TGTGCCAGCAGGGGACAGAGAAGAACCTACGAGCAGTACTTC	CASRGQRRTYEQYF
TRBV19	TRBJ1-1	few	NA	TGTGCCAGTAAAACCTTCCTGGACCCGCCCAAGGCTGAAGCTTTCTTT	CASKTFLDPPKAEAFF
TRBV25-1	TRBJ2-7	many	NA	TGTGCCAGCATTCCGACTGGGGGTCAGGTCTACGAGCAGTACTTC	CASIPTGGQVYEQYF
TRBV19	TRBJ2-2	few	NA	TGTGCCAGTAGTACAGGGTTGGGAGCCACCGGGGAGCTGTTTTTT	CASSTGLGATGELFF
TRBV7-2	TRBJ2-5	many	NA	TGTGCCAGCAGCTTAGGGGGCGTTCAGGGGACCCAGTACTTC	CASSLGGVQGTQYF
TRBV20-1	TRBJ1-6	NA	TRBD1	TGCAGTGCTAGACAGGGGGAGGGAAGATTGGAGTCACCCCTCCACTTT	CSARQGEGRLESPLHF
TRBV12-3/TRBV12-4	TRBJ2-7	many	NA	TGTGCCAGCACTCCCCGGCCGTACGAGCAGTACTTC	CASTPRPYEQYF
TRBV12-3/TRBV12-4	TRBJ1-1	NA	TRBD1	TGTGCCAGCACTTTGAGGGCAGGGGGCCCGAACACTGAAGCTTTCTTT	CASTLRAGGPNTEAFF
TRBV6-5	TRBJ2-5	NA	TRBD1	TGTGCCAGCAGGGACTGGACAGGGACTGGGGAGACCCAGTACTTC	CASRDWTGTGETQYF